This T cell receptor beta chain stems from a study of shared clonotypes between healthy human individuals. The CDR3 extends over 15 amino acids. CDR1 and CDR2 (germline): SGHTS, YDEGEE. The V and J ends lost 4 bases and 0 bases respectively, with 11 bases between them. Remarks on this clone: Its antigen is unknown.

General study findings and limits: Roughly 5% of naive CD4 clonotypes were shared across a few donors. Sharing of clonotypes among donors was expected to vary with sequencing depth.

Nashville, Tennessee was home to all donors, each a Caucasian adult. Clones were read by immunoSEQ multiplex PCR, and TCRdb kept only the in-frame ones, dropping some. The sample shows 2.5 million or so clones, roughly 92% of them seen only once. The material sequenced was naive CD4+ T cells sorted from blood. Subset here: CD45RA+ positively selected. This chain connects TRBV5-8 to TRBJ1-3; D is perhaps TRBD1 (5 bases). The sequence was collected from a man between 18 and 29 years old in good health. As DNA, the CDR3 is TGTGCCAGCAGCCAGGGCGTAAACTCTGGAAACACCATATATTTT. It is translated as CASSQGVNSGNTIYF.